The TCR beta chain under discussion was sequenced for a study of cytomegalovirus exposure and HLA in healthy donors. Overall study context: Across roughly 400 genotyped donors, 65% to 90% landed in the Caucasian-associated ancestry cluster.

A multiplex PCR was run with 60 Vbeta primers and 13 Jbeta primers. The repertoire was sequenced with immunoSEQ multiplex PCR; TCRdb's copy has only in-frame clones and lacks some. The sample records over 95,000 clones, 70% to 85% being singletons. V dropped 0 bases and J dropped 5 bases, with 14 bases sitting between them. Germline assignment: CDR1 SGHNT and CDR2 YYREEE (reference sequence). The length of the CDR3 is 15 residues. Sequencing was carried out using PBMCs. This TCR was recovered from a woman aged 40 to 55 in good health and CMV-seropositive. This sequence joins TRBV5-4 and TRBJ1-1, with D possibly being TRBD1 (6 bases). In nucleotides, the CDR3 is TGTGCCAGCAGCTTGGCGGAACAGGGTAGAACTGAAGCTTTCTTT. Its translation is CASSLAEQGRTEAFF.